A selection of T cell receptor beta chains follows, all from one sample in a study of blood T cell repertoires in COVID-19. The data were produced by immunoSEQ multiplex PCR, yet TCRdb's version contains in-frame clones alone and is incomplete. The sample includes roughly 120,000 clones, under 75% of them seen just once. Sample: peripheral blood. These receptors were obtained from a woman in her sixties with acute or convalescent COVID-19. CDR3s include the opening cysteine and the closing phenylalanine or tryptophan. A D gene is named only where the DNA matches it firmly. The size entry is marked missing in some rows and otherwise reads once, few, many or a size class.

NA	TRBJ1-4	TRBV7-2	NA	CASSLAKSEKLFF	TGTGCCAGCAGCTTAGCGAAAAGCGAAAAACTGTTTTTT
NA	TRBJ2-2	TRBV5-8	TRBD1	CASLGQGVGELFF	TGTGCCAGCCTTGGACAGGGGGTCGGGGAGCTGTTTTTT
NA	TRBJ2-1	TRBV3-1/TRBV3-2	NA	CASSQGGATYNEQFF	TGTGCCAGCAGCCAAGGCGGGGCTACCTACAATGAGCAGTTCTTC
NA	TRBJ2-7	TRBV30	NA	CAWSQDYEQYF	TGTGCCTGGAGTCAGGACTACGAGCAGTACTTC
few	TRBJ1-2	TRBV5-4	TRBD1	CASSTDDRVGYTF	TGTGCCAGCAGCACCGATGACAGGGTCGGCTACACCTTC
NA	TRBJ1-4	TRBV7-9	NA	CASSSEGRATNEKLFF	TGTGCCAGCAGCTCGGAGGGGCGCGCAACTAATGAAAAACTGTTTTTT
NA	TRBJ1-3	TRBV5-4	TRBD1	CASSRTGMNTIYF	TGTGCCAGCAGCCGGACAGGGATGAACACCATATATTTT
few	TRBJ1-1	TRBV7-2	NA	CASSPMSLLTVNTEAFF	TGTGCCAGCAGTCCAATGTCCCTATTAACAGTGAACACTGAAGCTTTCTTT
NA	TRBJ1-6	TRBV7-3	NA	CASSLGGGDSPLHF	TGTGCCAGCAGCTTAGGGGGGGGCGATTCACCCCTCCACTTT
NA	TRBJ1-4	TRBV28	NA	CASSLRRDLFF	TGTGCCAGCAGTTTAAGGCGGGACTTATTTTTT
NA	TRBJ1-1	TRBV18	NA	CASHLQGGSTEAFF	TGTGCCAGCCACCTACAGGGAGGGAGTACTGAAGCTTTCTTT
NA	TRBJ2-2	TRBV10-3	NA	CAISESQANTGELFF	TGTGCCATCAGTGAGTCTCAGGCGAACACCGGGGAGCTGTTTTTT
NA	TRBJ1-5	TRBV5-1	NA	CASSLDGTSNQPQHF	TGCGCCAGCAGCTTGGACGGGACAAGCAATCAGCCCCAGCATTTT
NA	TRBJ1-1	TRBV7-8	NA	CASSLEFGMNTEAFF	TGTGCCAGCAGCTTAGAGTTCGGGATGAACACTGAAGCTTTCTTT
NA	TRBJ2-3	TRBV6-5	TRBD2	CASRPGLAGADTQYF	TGTGCCAGCAGACCGGGACTAGCGGGGGCAGATACGCAGTATTTT
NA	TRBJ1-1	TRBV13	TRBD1	CASSSRDRVLDTEAFF	TGTGCCAGCAGCTCCCGGGACAGGGTATTGGACACTGAAGCTTTCTTT
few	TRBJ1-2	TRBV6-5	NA	CVGAQSNYGYTF	TGTGTGGGGGCGCAGTCTAACTATGGCTACACCTTC
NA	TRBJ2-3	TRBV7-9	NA	CASSLAPTGLDTQYF	TGTGCCAGCAGCTTAGCGCCAACAGGGCTAGATACGCAGTATTTT
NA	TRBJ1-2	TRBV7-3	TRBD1	CASSVRDRAGYTF	TGTGCCAGCAGCGTCCGGGACAGGGCTGGCTACACCTTC
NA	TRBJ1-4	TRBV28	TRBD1	CASSLNGQGVLFF	TGTGCCAGCAGTTTAAATGGACAGGGGGTTCTGTTTTTT
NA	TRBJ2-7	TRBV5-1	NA	CASSSGGTGYAEQYF	TGCGCCAGCAGCTCCGGGGGGACAGGCTATGCCGAGCAGTACTTC
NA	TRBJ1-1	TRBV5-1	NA	CASSYWTTQGLAFF	TGCGCCAGCAGCTATTGGACTACTCAAGGGCTGGCTTTCTTT
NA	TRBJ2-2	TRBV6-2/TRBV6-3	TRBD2	CASSPLAGVNTGELFF	TGTGCCAGCAGTCCGTTAGCGGGGGTGAACACCGGGGAGCTGTTTTTT
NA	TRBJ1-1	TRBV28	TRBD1	CASSSLIGHRGEAFF	TGTGCCAGCAGTTCCCTTATTGGACACAGGGGTGAAGCTTTCTTT
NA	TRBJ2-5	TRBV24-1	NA	CATSADTGVRETQYF	TGTGCCACCAGTGCCGACACGGGGGTGCGGGAGACCCAGTACTTC
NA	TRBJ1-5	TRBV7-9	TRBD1	CASSPGQGSEPQHF	TGTGCCAGCAGCCCGGGACAGGGCAGTGAGCCCCAGCATTTT
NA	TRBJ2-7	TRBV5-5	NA	CASSLIGGESSYEQYF	TGTGCCAGCAGCTTGATTGGGGGCGAAAGCTCCTACGAGCAGTACTTC
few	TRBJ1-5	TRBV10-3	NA	CAISDSRPGQPQHF	TGTGCCATCAGTGATTCTCGACCGGGTCAGCCCCAGCATTTT
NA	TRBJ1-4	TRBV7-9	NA	CASSLAISSSGEKLFF	TGTGCCAGCAGCTTAGCGATAAGTTCTTCGGGTGAAAAACTGTTTTTT
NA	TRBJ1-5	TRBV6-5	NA	CASREQGSHQPQHF	TGTGCCAGCAGAGAGCAGGGGTCACATCAGCCCCAGCATTTT
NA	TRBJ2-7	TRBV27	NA	CASSLGSGLAYEQYF	TGTGCCAGCAGTTTAGGATCGGGGTTAGCCTACGAGCAGTACTTC
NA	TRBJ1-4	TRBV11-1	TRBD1	CASRRTGNGEKLFF	TGTGCCAGCAGGAGGACAGGAAACGGTGAAAAACTGTTTTTT
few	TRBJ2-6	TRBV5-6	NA	CASSLVRANVLTF	TGTGCCAGCAGCTTGGTCAGGGCCAACGTCCTGACTTTC
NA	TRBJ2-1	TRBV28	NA	CASSLGPLNNEQFF	TGTGCCAGCAGCTTGGGGCCCTTGAACAATGAGCAGTTCTTC
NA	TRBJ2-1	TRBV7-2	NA	CASSLGESKQFF	TGTGCCAGCAGCTTAGGGGAGAGTAAGCAGTTCTTC
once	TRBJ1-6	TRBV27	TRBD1	CASTKLRDREHSPLHF	TGTGCCAGCACTAAACTCCGGGACAGGGAACATTCACCCCTCCACTTT
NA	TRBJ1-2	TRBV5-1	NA	CASSLMEYGGYTF	TGCGCCAGCAGCTTGATGGAGTACGGTGGCTACACCTTC
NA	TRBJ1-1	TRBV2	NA	CATGGGLLGTEAFF	TGTGCCACCGGGGGGGGACTCTTAGGGACTGAAGCTTTCTTT
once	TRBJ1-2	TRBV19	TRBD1	CASSIWTGNYGYTF	TGTGCCAGTAGTATATGGACAGGGAACTATGGCTACACCTTC
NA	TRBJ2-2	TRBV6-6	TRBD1	CASSHRQGNTGELFF	TGTGCCAGCAGTCACCGACAGGGAAACACCGGGGAGCTGTTTTTT
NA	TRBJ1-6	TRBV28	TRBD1	CASSLVGTGYNSPLHF	TGTGCCAGCAGTTTAGTCGGGACAGGGTATAATTCACCCCTCCACTTT
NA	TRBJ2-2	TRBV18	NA	CASSPRTLTGELFF	TGTGCCAGCTCACCACGGACTCTGACCGGGGAGCTGTTTTTT
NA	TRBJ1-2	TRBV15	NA	CATSRVGGIDGYTF	TGTGCCACCAGCAGAGTCGGGGGAATCGATGGCTACACCTTC
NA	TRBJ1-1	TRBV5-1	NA	CASSLREGTEAFF	TGCGCCAGCAGCTTGAGGGAGGGCACTGAAGCTTTCTTT
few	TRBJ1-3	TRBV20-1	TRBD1	CSASSASGGGNTIYF	TGCAGTGCTAGTTCGGCGTCAGGGGGTGGAAACACCATATATTTT
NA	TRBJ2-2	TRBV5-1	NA	CASSLTTGNTGELFF	TGCGCCAGCAGCTTGACTACTGGGAACACCGGGGAGCTGTTTTTT
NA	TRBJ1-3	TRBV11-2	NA	CASSLVGPGNTIYF	TGTGCCAGCAGCTTAGTGGGGCCTGGAAACACCATATATTTT
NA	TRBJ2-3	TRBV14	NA	CASSRQAELADTQYF	TGTGCCAGCAGCCGGCAGGCAGAGCTCGCAGATACGCAGTATTTT
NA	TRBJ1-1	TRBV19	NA	CASSIGGNYEAFF	TGTGCCAGTAGTATAGGAGGGAACTATGAAGCTTTCTTT
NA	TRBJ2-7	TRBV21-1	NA	CASSKRKGEAYEQYF	TGTGCCAGCAGCAAAAGAAAGGGAGAGGCCTACGAGCAGTACTTC
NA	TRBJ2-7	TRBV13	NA	CASSSSKAAFYEQYF	TGTGCCAGCAGCTCGAGCAAAGCGGCTTTCTACGAGCAGTACTTC
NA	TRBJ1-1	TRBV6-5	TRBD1	CASRNPGQGIRAFF	TGTGCCAGCAGGAACCCGGGACAGGGGATTCGGGCTTTCTTT
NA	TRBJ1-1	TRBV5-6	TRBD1	CASSLPTGDWRGNTEAFF	TGTGCCAGCAGCTTGCCCACAGGGGACTGGCGAGGGAACACTGAAGCTTTCTTT
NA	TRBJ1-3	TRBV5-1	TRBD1	CASSLGQGAGNTIYF	TGCGCCAGCAGCTTGGGACAGGGTGCTGGAAACACCATATATTTT
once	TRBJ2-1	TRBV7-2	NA	CASSQNGGLASYNEQFF	TGTGCCAGCAGCCAGAACGGGGGGCTAGCCTCCTACAATGAGCAGTTCTTC